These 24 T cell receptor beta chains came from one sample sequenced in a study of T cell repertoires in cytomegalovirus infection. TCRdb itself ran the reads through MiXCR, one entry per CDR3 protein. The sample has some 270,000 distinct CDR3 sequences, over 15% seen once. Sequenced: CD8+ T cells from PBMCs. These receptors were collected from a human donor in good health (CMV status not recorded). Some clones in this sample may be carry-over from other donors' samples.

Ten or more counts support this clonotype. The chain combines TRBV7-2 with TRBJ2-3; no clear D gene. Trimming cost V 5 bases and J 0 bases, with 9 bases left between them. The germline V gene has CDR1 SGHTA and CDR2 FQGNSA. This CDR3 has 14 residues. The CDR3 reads CASSPPASTDTQYF. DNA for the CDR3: TGTGCCAGCAGCCCCCCTGCTAGCACAGATACGCAGTATTTT.

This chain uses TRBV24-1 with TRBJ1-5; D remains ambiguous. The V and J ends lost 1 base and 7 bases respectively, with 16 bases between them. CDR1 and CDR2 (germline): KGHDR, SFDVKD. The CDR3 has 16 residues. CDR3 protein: CATSDLAGFKSQPQHF. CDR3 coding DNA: TGTGCCACCAGTGATTTAGCGGGGTTTAAGAGCCAGCCCCAGCATTTT.

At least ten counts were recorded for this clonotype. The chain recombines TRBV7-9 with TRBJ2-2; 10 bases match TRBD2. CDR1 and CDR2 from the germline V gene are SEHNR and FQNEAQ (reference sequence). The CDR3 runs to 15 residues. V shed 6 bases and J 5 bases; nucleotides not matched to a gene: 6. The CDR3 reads CASSYSGGETGELFF. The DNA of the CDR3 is TGTGCCAGCAGTTACAGCGGGGGGGAGACCGGGGAGCTGTTTTTT.

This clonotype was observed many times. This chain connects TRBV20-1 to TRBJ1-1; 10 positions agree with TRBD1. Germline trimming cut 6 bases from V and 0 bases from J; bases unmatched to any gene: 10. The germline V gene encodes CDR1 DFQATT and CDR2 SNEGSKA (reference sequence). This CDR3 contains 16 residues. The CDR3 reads CSASGTGVFMNTEAFF. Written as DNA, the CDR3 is TGCAGTGCCTCCGGGACAGGGGTTTTCATGAACACTGAAGCTTTCTTT.

The CDR3 DNA sequence: TGTGCCAGCAGCCAAGAGGGGACCCGGGAATACAATGAGCAGTTCTTC. This gives the protein CASSQEGTREYNEQFF. J is TRBJ2-1 and V is TRBV3-1; D tentatively fits TRBD1 or TRBD2 (5 bases each). The V end lost 0 bases, the J end lost 4 bases, and 13 bases lay between the germline ends. Germline assignment: CDR1 LGHDT and CDR2 YNNKEL (reference sequence). The CDR3 runs 16 residues.

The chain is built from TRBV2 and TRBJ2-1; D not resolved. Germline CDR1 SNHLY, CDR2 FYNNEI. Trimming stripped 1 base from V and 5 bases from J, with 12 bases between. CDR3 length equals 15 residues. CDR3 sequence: CASSEVWVTNNEQFF. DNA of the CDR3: TGTGCCAGCAGTGAAGTCTGGGTCACAAACAATGAGCAGTTCTTC.

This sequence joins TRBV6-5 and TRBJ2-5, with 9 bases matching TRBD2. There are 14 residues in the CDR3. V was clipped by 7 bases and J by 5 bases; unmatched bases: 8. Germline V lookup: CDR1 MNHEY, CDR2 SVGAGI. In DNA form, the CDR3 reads TGTGCCAGCACCGCGGGGGGGCCTACGGAGACCCAGTACTTC. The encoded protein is CASTAGGPTETQYF.

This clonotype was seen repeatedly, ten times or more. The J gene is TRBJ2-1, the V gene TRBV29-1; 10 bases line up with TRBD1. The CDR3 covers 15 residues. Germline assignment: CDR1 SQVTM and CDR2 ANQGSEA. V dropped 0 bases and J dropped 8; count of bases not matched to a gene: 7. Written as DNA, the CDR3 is TGCAGCGTTGAAGAAGGACAGGGGGTTGTTGATGAGCAGTTCTTC. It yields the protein CSVEEGQGVVDEQFF.

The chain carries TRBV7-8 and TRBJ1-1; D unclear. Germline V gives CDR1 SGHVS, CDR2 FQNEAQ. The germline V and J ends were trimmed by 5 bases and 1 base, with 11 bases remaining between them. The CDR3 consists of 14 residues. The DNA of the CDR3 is TGTGCCAGCAGCCCCTCGACGGAGAACACTGAAGCTTTCTTT. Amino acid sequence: CASSPSTENTEAFF.

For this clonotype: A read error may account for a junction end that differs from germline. This CDR3 reads CSAHTQGPNSPLHF. The CDR3, as DNA: TGCAGTGCTCACACACAGGGCCCTAATTCTCCCCTCCACTTT. The chain recombines TRBV20-1 with TRBJ1-6, with a weak D call TRBD1 (6 bases). Germline assignment: CDR1 DFQATT and CDR2 SNEGSKA (reference sequence). This CDR3 is 14 amino acids long.

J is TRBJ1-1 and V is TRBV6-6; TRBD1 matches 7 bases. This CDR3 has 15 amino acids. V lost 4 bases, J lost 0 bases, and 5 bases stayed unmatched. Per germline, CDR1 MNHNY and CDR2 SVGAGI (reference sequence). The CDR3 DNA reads TGTGCCAGCAGTTGGACAGGAGATTTGAACACTGAAGCTTTCTTT. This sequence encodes CASSWTGDLNTEAFF.

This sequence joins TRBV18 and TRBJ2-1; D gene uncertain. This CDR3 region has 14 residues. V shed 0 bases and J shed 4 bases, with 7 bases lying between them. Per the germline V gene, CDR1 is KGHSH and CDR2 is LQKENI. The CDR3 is CASSPPHYYNEQFF. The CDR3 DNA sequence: TGTGCCAGCTCACCACCACACTATTACAATGAGCAGTTCTTC.

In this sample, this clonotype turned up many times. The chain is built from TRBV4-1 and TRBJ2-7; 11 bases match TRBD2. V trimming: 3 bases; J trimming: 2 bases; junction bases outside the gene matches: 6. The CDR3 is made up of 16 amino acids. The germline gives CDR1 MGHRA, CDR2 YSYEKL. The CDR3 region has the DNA TGCGCCAGCAGCCACGCTTCTAGCGGGGGGACCTACGAGCAGTACTTC. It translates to CASSHASSGGTYEQYF.

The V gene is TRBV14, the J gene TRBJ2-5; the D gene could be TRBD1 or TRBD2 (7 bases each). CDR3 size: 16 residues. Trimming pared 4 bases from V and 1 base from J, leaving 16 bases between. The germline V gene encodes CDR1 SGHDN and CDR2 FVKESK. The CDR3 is CASSRLAGGGQETQYF. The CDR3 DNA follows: TGTGCCAGCAGCCGACTAGCAGGGGGGGGCCAAGAGACCCAGTACTTC.

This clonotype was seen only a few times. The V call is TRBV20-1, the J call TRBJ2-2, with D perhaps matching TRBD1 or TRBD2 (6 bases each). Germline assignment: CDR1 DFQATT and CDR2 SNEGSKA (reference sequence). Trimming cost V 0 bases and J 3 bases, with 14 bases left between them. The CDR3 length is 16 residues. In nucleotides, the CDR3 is TGCAGTGCTAGAGATGTCGGGGGCTCAGACACCGGGGAGCTGTTTTTT. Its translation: CSARDVGGSDTGELFF.

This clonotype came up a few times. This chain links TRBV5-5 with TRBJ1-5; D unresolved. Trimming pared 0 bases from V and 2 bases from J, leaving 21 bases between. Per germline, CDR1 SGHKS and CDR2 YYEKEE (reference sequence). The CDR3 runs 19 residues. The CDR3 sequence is CASSLVVTSPSSGNQPQHF. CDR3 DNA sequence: TGTGCCAGCAGCTTGGTGGTCACAAGCCCAAGTAGTGGCAATCAGCCCCAGCATTTT. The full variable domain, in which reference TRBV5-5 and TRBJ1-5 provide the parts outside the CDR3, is DAGVTQSPTHLIKTRGQQVTLRCSPISGHKSVSWYQQVLGQGPQFIFQYYEKEERGRGNFPDRFSARQFPNYSSELNVNALLLGDSALYLCASSLVVTSPSSGNQPQHFGDGTRLSIL.

CDR3 region: CASSSLGTENYNEQFF. The CDR3 region has the DNA TGTGCCAGCAGCTCCCTCGGGACAGAGAACTACAATGAGCAGTTCTTC. The rearrangement uses TRBV13 and TRBJ2-1; TRBD1 matches 7 bases. CDR1 PRHDT and CDR2 FYEKMQ come from the germline V gene (reference sequence). This CDR3 is 16 amino acids long. With V trimmed by 4 bases and J by 3 bases, 9 bases remained unmatched.

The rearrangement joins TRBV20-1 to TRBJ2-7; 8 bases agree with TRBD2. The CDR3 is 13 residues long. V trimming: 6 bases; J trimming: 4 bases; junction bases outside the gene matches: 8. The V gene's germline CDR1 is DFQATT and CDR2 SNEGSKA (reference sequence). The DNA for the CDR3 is TGCAGTGCGTTCAGCGGGGGCCGATACGAGCAGTACTTC. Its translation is CSAFSGGRYEQYF.

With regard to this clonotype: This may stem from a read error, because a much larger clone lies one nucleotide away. CDR3 DNA: TGTGCCAGCAGCCAGGGACAGGGGGCCTACAATGAGCAGTTCTTC. Translating gives CASSQGQGAYNEQFF. V and J are TRBV4-2 and TRBJ2-1; 11 nucleotides match TRBD1. The germline gives CDR1 LGHNA, CDR2 YNFKEQ. The CDR3 length is 15 residues. V gave up 3 bases and J gave up 2 bases; unmatched junction bases: 0.

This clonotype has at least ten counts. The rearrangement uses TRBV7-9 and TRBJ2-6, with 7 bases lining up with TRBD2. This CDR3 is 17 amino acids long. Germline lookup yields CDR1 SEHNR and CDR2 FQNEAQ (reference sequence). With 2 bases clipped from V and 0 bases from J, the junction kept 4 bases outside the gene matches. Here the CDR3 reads CASSLLASGSGANVLTF. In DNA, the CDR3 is TGTGCCAGCAGCTTACTCGCTAGCGGCTCTGGGGCCAACGTCCTGACTTTC.

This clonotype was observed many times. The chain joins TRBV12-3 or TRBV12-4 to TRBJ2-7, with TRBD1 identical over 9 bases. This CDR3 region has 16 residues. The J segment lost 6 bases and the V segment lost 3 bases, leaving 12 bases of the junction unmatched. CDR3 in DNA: TGTGCCAGCAGTTTCACTCAAGCCGGGACAGGGATCGAGCAGTACTTC. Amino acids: CASSFTQAGTGIEQYF.

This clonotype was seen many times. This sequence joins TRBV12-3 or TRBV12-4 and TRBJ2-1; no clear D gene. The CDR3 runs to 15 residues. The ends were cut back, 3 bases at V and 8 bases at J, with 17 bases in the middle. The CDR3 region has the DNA TGTGCCAGCAGTTTTAAGTCCGCTTTAAAGGATGAGCAGTTCTTC. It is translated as CASSFKSALKDEQFF.

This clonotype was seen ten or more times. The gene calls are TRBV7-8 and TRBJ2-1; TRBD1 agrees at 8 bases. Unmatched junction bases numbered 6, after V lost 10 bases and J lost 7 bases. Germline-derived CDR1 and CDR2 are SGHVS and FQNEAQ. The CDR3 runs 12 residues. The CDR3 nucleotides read TGTGCCACTCAGGGGGCGAGAAATGAGCAGTTCTTC. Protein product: CATQGARNEQFF.

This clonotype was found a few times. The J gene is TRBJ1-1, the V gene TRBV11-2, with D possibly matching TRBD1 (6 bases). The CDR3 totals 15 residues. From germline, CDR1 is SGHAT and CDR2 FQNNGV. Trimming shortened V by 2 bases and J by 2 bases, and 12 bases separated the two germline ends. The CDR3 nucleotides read TGTGCCAGCAGCTTAAGAGGGGACATAAACACTGAAGCTTTCTTT. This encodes CASSLRGDINTEAFF.